This T cell receptor (beta chain) was recovered during a study of identical twins. The cDNA had a unique molecular identifier and a template-switch universal primer site. In TCRdb, the 5' RACE reads were re-called with MiXCR into one record per CDR3 protein. The sample consists of around 550,000 distinct CDR3 sequences, roughly 15% of them appearing once. V was clipped by 3 bases and J by 4 bases; unmatched bases: 2. CDR1 and CDR2 (germline): DFQATT, SNEGSKA (reference sequence). This CDR3 has 13 residues. Each donor was a healthy Caucasian. Another study also made use of these data, one on yellow fever vaccine responses in identical twins.

This sequence was found in a woman between 18 and 30 years old in good health. This sequence joins TRBV20-1 and TRBJ2-3; TRBD1 matches 9 bases. Sequenced: CD4+ T cells sorted from blood. As DNA, the CDR3 is TGCAGTGCTAGGGGGACAGGGCCAGATACGCAGTATTTT. Its protein is CSARGTGPDTQYF.